Listed below are T cell receptor beta chains from one sample, sequenced in a study of T-cell memory formation after mild COVID-19. TCRdb ran MiXCR on the 5' RACE reads and lists one entry per CDR3 protein. This sample has 300,000 to 350,000 distinct CDR3 sequences, with roughly 21% found just once. The material sequenced was PBMCs or a T cell subset sorted from them (not recorded which). These receptors were collected from a man younger than 35 who had mild COVID-19 (a few samples of this study predate the infection). Cell type and time point are not known. Each CDR3 is given with its conserved first and last residue. The D gene is left open where the match is weak. Clone size appears in some rows only: once, few, many, or a class for an expanded clone.

D gene,V gene,J gene,clone size,CDR3 protein,CDR3 DNA
NA,TRBV7-2,TRBJ2-3,NA,CASSLAFVTGVGDTQYF,TGTGCCAGCAGCTTAGCCTTCGTTACGGGGGTGGGAGATACGCAGTATTTT
NA,TRBV6-5,TRBJ2-3,few,CASSYSVNLLTDTQYF,TGTGCCAGCAGTTACTCGGTCAACCTGCTCACAGATACGCAGTATTTT
NA,TRBV5-1,TRBJ2-2,many,CASNPGRGNTGELFF,TGCGCCAGCAACCCCGGCCGGGGGAACACCGGGGAGCTGTTTTTT
TRBD1,TRBV29-1,TRBJ1-1,many,CSVWTGSIAEAFF,TGCAGCGTGTGGACAGGGTCGATAGCTGAAGCTTTCTTT
TRBD1,TRBV7-9,TRBJ2-2,few,CASSTDPGTGDTGELFF,TGTGCCAGCAGCACAGATCCCGGGACAGGGGACACCGGGGAGCTGTTTTTT
TRBD1,TRBV5-1,TRBJ1-1,few,CASSASPTGDNTEAFF,TGCGCCAGCAGCGCCAGCCCAACAGGGGACAACACTGAAGCTTTCTTT
NA,TRBV4-3,TRBJ1-6,NA,CASSPREANSPLHF,TGCGCCAGCAGCCCCCGGGAGGCAAATTCACCCCTCCACTTT
TRBD2,TRBV6-5,TRBJ2-2,NA,CASRSGGARTGELFF,TGTGCCAGCAGGAGCGGGGGGGCCAGAACCGGGGAGCTGTTTTTT
NA,TRBV7-6,TRBJ1-4,few,CASSPRWNEKLFF,TGTGCCAGCAGCCCCCGGTGGAATGAAAAACTGTTTTTT
NA,TRBV5-1,TRBJ2-3,NA,CASSMAVGSDTQYF,TGCGCCAGCAGCATGGCGGTAGGGTCCGATACGCAGTATTTT
NA,TRBV5-4,TRBJ1-1,NA,CASSLGQGKGSHTEAFF,TGTGCCAGCAGCTTGGGGCAGGGGAAGGGCTCTCACACTGAAGCTTTCTTT
NA,TRBV6-1,TRBJ1-6,few,CASIEEVSYNSPLHF,TGTGCCAGCATTGAGGAGGTTTCCTATAATTCACCCCTCCACTTT
NA,TRBV28,TRBJ1-6,few,CASRSPNSPLHF,TGTGCCAGCAGGTCGCCTAATTCACCCCTCCACTTT
NA,TRBV23-1,TRBJ2-3,few,CASSQSEEVGTDTQYF,TGCGCCAGCAGTCAATCGGAGGAAGTGGGCACAGATACGCAGTATTTT
TRBD1,TRBV4-3,TRBJ2-7,few,CASSPYGTGYEQYF,TGCGCCAGCAGCCCTTACGGGACAGGCTACGAGCAGTACTTC
NA,TRBV7-2,TRBJ1-1,NA,CASSLALLRSTEAFF,TGTGCCAGCAGCTTAGCCCTACTACGCAGCACTGAAGCTTTCTTT
NA,TRBV7-9,TRBJ2-5,many,CASSLPDPHGTQYF,TGTGCCAGCAGCTTACCAGACCCTCATGGGACCCAGTACTTC
TRBD1,TRBV18,TRBJ2-7,few,CASSLDRVNEQYF,TGTGCCAGCTCACTGGACAGGGTAAACGAGCAGTACTTC
NA,TRBV18,TRBJ1-1,NA,CATQTGMNTEAFF,TGTGCCACCCAGACAGGCATGAACACTGAAGCTTTCTTT
NA,TRBV20-1,TRBJ2-5,NA,CSATDPLQYF,TGCAGTGCCACAGACCCTCTTCAGTACTTC
NA,TRBV7-9,TRBJ1-3,NA,CASSSRREDWNTIYF,TGTGCCAGCAGCTCGCGTAGAGAGGATTGGAACACCATATATTTT
TRBD2,TRBV5-1,TRBJ2-3,NA,CASSFSSGGDTQYF,TGCGCCAGCAGCTTCTCTAGCGGTGGAGATACGCAGTATTTT
TRBD1,TRBV12-3/TRBV12-4,TRBJ1-2,few,CASSRDREGYTF,TGTGCCAGCAGCCGCGACAGGGAAGGCTACACCTTC
NA,TRBV4-3,TRBJ2-1,NA,CASSPDTNEQFF,TGCGCCAGCAGCCCTGACACAAATGAGCAGTTCTTC
NA,TRBV11-2,TRBJ1-1,few,CASSPGRGNTEAFF,TGTGCCAGCAGCCCGGGCCGTGGGAACACTGAAGCTTTCTTT
NA,TRBV27,TRBJ2-7,NA,CASSPGTNEQYF,TGTGCCAGCAGTCCGGGGACAAACGAGCAGTACTTC
NA,TRBV29-1,TRBJ1-2,NA,CSAGEIYGYTF,TGCAGCGCTGGGGAAATCTATGGCTACACCTTC
TRBD1,TRBV9,TRBJ2-7,NA,CASSGRSGDREQYF,TGTGCCAGCAGCGGCCGTTCCGGGGACAGGGAGCAGTACTTC
NA,TRBV6-1,TRBJ2-5,few,CASLESLGKTQYF,TGTGCCAGCCTCGAGTCCTTAGGGAAGACCCAGTACTTC
NA,TRBV6-5,TRBJ1-1,NA,CASSYVRVREAFF,TGTGCCAGCAGTTACGTCCGGGTAAGGGAAGCTTTCTTT
NA,TRBV7-2,TRBJ1-5,few,CASSLTARPYSNQPQHF,TGTGCCAGCAGCTTAACAGCCCGTCCTTATAGCAATCAGCCCCAGCATTTT
NA,TRBV7-9,TRBJ1-2,few,CASSPGSADGYTF,TGTGCCAGCAGCCCCGGGTCCGCCGATGGCTACACCTTC
NA,TRBV7-2,TRBJ1-6,many,CASSSAYGRSPLHF,TGTGCCAGCAGCTCAGCCTACGGCCGATCACCCCTCCACTTT
NA,TRBV30,TRBJ2-7,once,CAWSGGTYEQYF,TGTGCCTGGAGTGGGGGAACCTACGAGCAGTACTTC
NA,TRBV20-1,TRBJ2-5,many,CSARVELQGTQYF,TGCAGTGCCAGAGTAGAACTGCAGGGGACCCAGTACTTC
TRBD1,TRBV11-3,TRBJ2-2,NA,CASSPGQGAANTGELFF,TGTGCCAGCAGCCCGGGACAGGGGGCGGCGAACACCGGGGAGCTGTTTTTT
NA,TRBV6-2/TRBV6-3,TRBJ1-4,NA,CASSYGSSGDGKKLFF,TGTGCCAGCAGTTACGGTTCTTCAGGGGACGGGAAAAAACTGTTTTTT
TRBD2,TRBV5-1,TRBJ2-3,NA,CASSPRPSGGVTDTQYF,TGCGCCAGCAGCCCCCGGCCAAGCGGGGGGGTCACAGATACGCAGTATTTT
TRBD1,TRBV7-9,TRBJ1-1,few,CASSLGDRVSRTEAFF,TGTGCCAGCAGCTTAGGGGACAGGGTTTCGAGAACTGAAGCTTTCTTT
TRBD1,TRBV5-1,TRBJ2-3,NA,CASSPGQVADTQYF,TGCGCCAGCAGCCCAGGACAGGTGGCAGATACGCAGTATTTT
NA,TRBV6-6,TRBJ2-5,once,CASSYWAGGMQETQYF,TGTGCCAGCAGTTACTGGGCCGGGGGAATGCAAGAGACCCAGTACTTC
NA,TRBV6-2/TRBV6-3,TRBJ1-2,NA,CASSDRRVYGYTF,TGTGCCAGCAGTGACAGGCGGGTCTATGGCTACACCTTC
TRBD2,TRBV6-4,TRBJ2-1,many,CASSEASGGANEQFF,TGTGCCAGCAGTGAGGCGAGCGGGGGGGCCAATGAGCAGTTCTTC
NA,TRBV24-1,TRBJ2-3,NA,CATSGVAGTSTDTQYF,TGTGCCACCAGTGGCGTCGCGGGGACTAGCACAGATACGCAGTATTTT
NA,TRBV7-2,TRBJ1-5,NA,CASKPTGDQPQHF,TGTGCCAGCAAACCGACAGGAGATCAGCCCCAGCATTTT
TRBD1,TRBV5-1,TRBJ1-2,few,CASSFGTGAAYGYTF,TGCGCCAGCAGTTTTGGGACAGGGGCGGCCTATGGCTACACCTTC